Here is one T cell receptor beta chain with its context. Antigen specificity is unknown. A read error may produce the germline difference seen at one junction end. From germline, CDR1 is SNHLY and CDR2 FYNNEI. The CDR3 is 11 amino acids. Using RNA transcripts as the source, TCR beta CDR3 regions were amplified. First-round RT-PCR with HTBI primers amplified the TCR CDR3 region. TCRdb itself ran the multiplex PCR reads through MiXCR, one entry per CDR3 protein. Of a few hundred thousand distinct CDR3 sequences in the sample, 20% to 25% are singletons; the top ten hold around 50%. The data were obtained in a study of T cells in Graves' hyperthyroidism and ophthalmopathy. Study results and caveats: Most clonotypes expanded in the thyroid (above 0.001) were also present in blood. Ophthalmopathy and stable hyperthyroidism were separated by a 13 V-J model.

Thyroid ultrasound, orbital computed tomography, clinical symptoms, and serum thyroxine and TRAb underpinned diagnoses. The PBMCs were sourced from fresh peripheral blood (about 9.7 ml). This sequence was found in a woman in her 70s with Graves' ophthalmopathy. V and J are TRBV2 and TRBJ2-5; weak D call: TRBD1 (5 bases). The specimen sequenced was blood. The CDR3 nucleotides are TGTGCCGGCAGGGTTTTGGAGACCCAGTACTTC. This sequence encodes CAGRVLETQYF.